The clone carrying this TCR beta chain was seen more than once but under ten times. From the RT-PCR reads, TCRdb called clonotypes with MiXCR, one entry per CDR3 protein. The sample includes almost 700,000 distinct CDR3 sequences, about 14% of them seen just once. The CDR3 covers 16 residues. Germline CDR1 SGHKS, CDR2 YYEKEE (reference sequence). The trim removed 3 bases at V and 7 bases at J, leaving 12 bases unmatched. The chain employs TRBV5-5 and TRBJ2-3, with 9 bases that match TRBD2. This TCR came from a female donor in good health, serving as a healthy control. The material sequenced was memory CD4+ T cells from blood. CDR3 protein: CASSSRSGTSPNTQYF. CDR3 bases: TGTGCCAGCAGCTCGCGCTCCGGGACTAGCCCTAATACGCAGTATTTT.